This T cell receptor beta chain stems from a study of naive and memory T cell subsets. General study points: Especially in CD8 cells, naive repertoires contained a few larger clonotypes, possibly CD45RA-re-expressing memory cells.

Both TRBC1 and TRBC2 were covered by a beta constant-region primer of two equimolar oligonucleotides. Nested alpha and beta constant-region primers with the SP2 primer drove four PCR rounds on ligated cDNA. MiXCR was run by TCRdb on the UMI-ligation and nested PCR reads, yielding one entry per CDR3 protein. The table includes tens of thousands of distinct CDR3 sequences, about 11% detected once. The CDR3 is 13 amino acids. The trim removed 6 bases at V and 6 bases at J, leaving 7 bases unmatched. This clonotype was seen more than once but under ten times. Its antigen remains unidentified. The chain uses TRBV12-3 or TRBV12-4 and TRBJ2-7; TRBD2 matches 8 bases. This receptor was taken from a human donor in good health. The specimen was naive CD4+ T cells from blood. For the CDR3, the DNA is TGTGCCAGCAGCTCTAGCGGGTTCTTCGAGCAGTACTTC. Amino acid sequence: CASSSSGFFEQYF.